These T cell receptor beta chains were read from a single sample in a study of shared clonotypes between healthy human individuals. Measured with immunoSEQ multiplex PCR; TCRdb has only the in-frame clones, and not every one. Of approximately 1,500,000 clones listed, approximately 98% are singletons. Material for sequencing was naive CD4+ T cells sorted from blood. The receptors shown here come from a man aged 25 to 40 in good health. CDR3s include the opening cysteine and the closing phenylalanine or tryptophan. Each record gives: CDR3 protein, V gene, clone size, J gene. The size of a clone is reported for some rows only, either as once, few or many, or as a class for expanded clones.

CASRGRGYTF	TRBV5-6	-	TRBJ1-2
CASSVASAGGPPNEQYF	TRBV9	-	TRBJ2-7
CASSLQGARMGNQPQHF	TRBV5-6	-	TRBJ1-5
CSARRDSGDNEQFF	TRBV29-1	-	TRBJ2-1
CASSQERGNTIYF	TRBV14	-	TRBJ1-3
CASRVTFPSTDTQYF	TRBV19	-	TRBJ2-3
CASSQGTGGPNTEAFF	TRBV5-1	-	TRBJ1-1
CASSWTSGGTDTQYF	TRBV27	-	TRBJ2-3
CASSSSWSGSNEQFF	TRBV11-2	-	TRBJ2-1
CASSTQANEQFF	TRBV7-9	-	TRBJ2-1
CASSPRREVTYNEQFF	TRBV5-4	-	TRBJ2-1
CASSQFGPLDTEAFF	TRBV4-3	-	TRBJ1-1
CATSGQRDLSPRRGELFF	TRBV15	-	TRBJ2-2
CASSPDRGVATQYF	TRBV18	-	TRBJ2-5
CASSYSGASTDTQYF	TRBV6-5	-	TRBJ2-3
CASSPPGGFTEAFF	TRBV5-1	-	TRBJ1-1
CSVDSDLGYQETQYF	TRBV29-1	-	TRBJ2-5
CSVGGYNEQFF	TRBV29-1	-	TRBJ2-1
CASSLSLFDGSYEQYF	TRBV28	-	TRBJ2-7
CASSLEDGGFYGYTF	TRBV5-1	-	TRBJ1-2
CASSPRTGNSVTAKNIQYF	TRBV27	-	TRBJ2-4
CSVVGDQETQYF	TRBV29-1	-	TRBJ2-5
CASSFGLGVGQGDTQYF	TRBV7-2	-	TRBJ2-3
CASSVGSYNEQFF	TRBV9	-	TRBJ2-1
CASRRDSTEAFF	TRBV2	-	TRBJ1-1
CATSRDPGLADEQFF	TRBV15	once	TRBJ2-1
CASSWGQGIYEQYF	TRBV11-2	once	TRBJ2-7
CASSLGASGNTEAFF	TRBV5-1	-	TRBJ1-1
CASSQGGEQYF	TRBV6-5	-	TRBJ2-7
CSGGDRGGSEQFF	TRBV29-1	-	TRBJ2-1
CASRNRQGLNTGELFF	TRBV5-8	-	TRBJ2-2
CASATRGSEKLFF	TRBV4-3	-	TRBJ1-4
CASSPDGTSGSGEQYF	TRBV18	-	TRBJ2-7
CASRDTGKATNEKLFF	TRBV11-2	-	TRBJ1-4
CATQITPNTGELFF	TRBV10-1	-	TRBJ2-2
CASSLPMGGRSRAADTQYF	TRBV7-8	once	TRBJ2-3
CASGGTGFFYEQYF	TRBV2	-	TRBJ2-7
CASSPGVTDTQYF	TRBV7-9	-	TRBJ2-3
CASSLILDRGYEQYF	TRBV27	-	TRBJ2-7
CASSLQGVPNTGELFF	TRBV27	-	TRBJ2-2
CAWSQGAHEQYF	TRBV30	-	TRBJ2-7
CASSWGGVGEQYF	TRBV7-2	-	TRBJ2-7
CASRPQGEGNQPQHF	TRBV28	-	TRBJ1-5
CASSPVQGSYEQYF	TRBV18	-	TRBJ2-7
CASSYRTNPSYGYTF	TRBV6-5	-	TRBJ1-2
CASSDRPLSNQPQHF	TRBV5-5	-	TRBJ1-5
CASSSPRREQYF	TRBV27	-	TRBJ2-7
CASSLFRLDGYTF	TRBV7-8	once	TRBJ1-2
CSVVGVEATGETQYF	TRBV29-1	-	TRBJ2-5
CASSLGGRVTGELFF	TRBV5-4	-	TRBJ2-2
CASSAGPVYGYTF	TRBV2	-	TRBJ1-2
CASSRQGQNTEAFF	TRBV2	-	TRBJ1-1
CASSPSLAINTYEQYF	TRBV28	once	TRBJ2-7